This TCR beta chain was profiled in a study of blood T cell repertoires in COVID-19. Turning to the study itself: Samples came from the United States, Italy and Spain, spanning acute and convalescent COVID-19. T cells, B-cell-depleted T cells, or PBMCs provided the cDNA or gDNA that served as material.

The V gene's germline CDR1 is LNHNV and CDR2 YYDKDF (reference sequence). CDR3 length: 15 amino acids. With 4 bases removed from V and 4 bases from J, the gap between germline ends came to 16 bases. In the original analysis: Estimation of nucleated cell counts relied on the amplification of reference gene primers. The repertoire was sequenced with immunoSEQ multiplex PCR; TCRdb's copy has only in-frame clones and lacks some. V, J and clone size are those of that table, while D and trimming were read from the DNA. The sample has some 140,000 clones, approximately 84% seen once; the top ten hold around 19%.

The V call is TRBV15, the J call TRBJ1-2; D gene ambiguous. The TCR originated in a woman in her 50s who had recovered from COVID-19. Sequencing was carried out using peripheral blood. CDR3 protein: CATSISREKSYGYTF. The CDR3 coding sequence is TGTGCCACCAGCATCTCCCGGGAGAAATCCTATGGCTACACCTTC.